The entry that follows covers one T cell receptor beta chain sequence. The data were obtained in a study of regulatory T cells in long-lasting Graves disease. Indicated time point: newly diagnosed GD, antithyroid drugs for less than 3 months. The TCR library was prepared using RNA isolated from PBMCs. According to the study, TCR beta libraries were built with iRepertoire HTBI primers and CDR3-region Arm-PCR. TCRdb itself ran the multiplex PCR reads through MiXCR, one entry per CDR3 protein. The profile shows around 250,000 distinct CDR3 sequences, 15% to 20% of them singletons. Germline trimming cut 3 bases from V and 8 bases from J; bases unmatched to any gene: 7. Germline V lookup: CDR1 MNHEY, CDR2 SMNVEV (reference sequence). CDR3 length: 15 residues. This sample was shared with a second study, whose subject was T cells in Graves' hyperthyroidism and ophthalmopathy. From that report: Researchers ran a first-round RT-PCR on the TCR CDR3 using the HTBI primer set. Researchers report that a 13 V-J model separated ophthalmopathy from stable hyperthyroidism.

This TCR was sampled from a woman aged 25 to 45 with Graves disease. The source material was peripheral blood mononuclear cells (PBMCs), sampled at new diagnosis, from a patient treated with antithyroid drugs. This chain uses TRBV27 with TRBJ2-1; 10 bases are a match to TRBD2. The CDR3 bases are TGTGCCAGCAGTTTTAGCTCTAGCGGGAGTCATGAGCAGTTCTTC. Its protein product is CASSFSSSGSHEQFF.